The present entry profiles one TCR beta chain with its context. No antigen is known for it. Produced via immunoSEQ multiplex PCR; TCRdb's table is partial and in-frame only. The sample has about 85,000 clones, roughly 80% seen once. The data were obtained in a study of graft-versus-host responses after intestinal transplantation. Study summary: Multivisceral, liver-intestinal, or isolated intestinal transplants were given to recipients.

Study-wide results and limits: Allografts of one patient group, those with graft-donor T cell macrochimerism, had high graft-versus-host to host-versus-graft clonal ratios.

Trimming took off 3 bases at V and 5 bases at J, with 8 bases between the two ends. The CDR3 contains 13 residues. Germline CDR1 reads MNHNS; CDR2 reads SASEGT. Specimen: unstimulated CD4+ T cells sorted from spleen or lymph node cells, collected before intestinal transplant. The chain carries TRBV6-1 and TRBJ2-1, with TRBD2 as a possible D gene (5 bases). This clonotype was sampled from a human donor who received an intestinal transplant. The CDR3 reads CASSERADNEQFF. DNA of the CDR3: TGTGCCAGCAGTGAGCGGGCGGACAATGAGCAGTTCTTC.